This T cell receptor (beta chain) was retrieved from a study of blood T cell repertoires in COVID-19. Overall study: The United States, Italy and Spain supplied acute and convalescent COVID-19 samples. From T cells, B-cell-depleted T cells, or PBMCs came the material, which was cDNA or gDNA.

Under the authors' procedure: Researchers report that nucleated cell counts were estimated from reference gene primer amplification. The protocol was immunoSEQ multiplex PCR, while the TCRdb copy is restricted to in-frame clones and leaves out a portion. V, J and clone size are those of that table, while D and trimming were read from the DNA. Here the sample spans about 79,000 clones, approximately 90% being singletons. This receptor was obtained from a man in his 70s with active or convalescent COVID-19. The material sequenced was peripheral blood.

CDR3 in amino acids: CASSIGTLGRAQHF. The DNA for the CDR3 is TGTGCCAGTAGTATAGGGACCCTTGGGAGGGCCCAGCATTTT. V is TRBV19 and J is TRBJ1-5, with D unclear. The CDR3 loop spans 14 amino acids. The V gene's germline CDR1 is LNHDA and CDR2 SQIVND (reference sequence). With 1 base removed from V and 11 bases from J, the gap between germline ends came to 15 bases.